This T cell receptor (beta chain) derives from a study of blood T cell repertoires in COVID-19. Study details: Sources were T cells, B-cell-depleted T cells, or PBMCs; the material itself was cDNA or gDNA.

Germline loops: CDR1 SQVTM, CDR2 ANQGSEA. The CDR3 is made up of 14 amino acids. V lost 4 bases to trimming and J lost 5 bases, with 14 bases between them. TCRdb keeps only in-frame clones here, not all; method: immunoSEQ multiplex PCR. The repertoire holds around 160,000 clones, 80% seen once, with about an eighth in the top ten. The sample comprised peripheral blood. This chain uses TRBV29-1 with TRBJ2-2, with no clear D. The receptor comes from a man aged 55-75 years with active or convalescent COVID-19. The CDR3 coding sequence is TGCAGCGTTGTTTTGGGCGCTGGGACCGGGGAGCTGTTTTTT. Its protein is CSVVLGAGTGELFF.